The source of this T cell receptor (beta chain) is a study of T cells after yellow fever vaccination. The study's findings and limits: Overlap between CD4 and CD8 compartments was detected for a small share of clonotypes. Most clones from primary vaccination resurfaced after the booster (about 96% CD4, more than 75% CD8).

Trimming removed 0 bases from V and 14 bases from J, with 16 bases in between. CDR3 length: 13 amino acids. CDR1 is MNHEY, CDR2 SVGAGI, per germline. This clonotype was counted only a few times. Its antigen is still unknown. TCRdb redid the calling of the 5' RACE reads with MiXCR, one entry per CDR3 protein. The sample has about 150,000 distinct CDR3 sequences; about 6.2% are singletons. Sequencing was performed on CD4+ T cells sorted from PBMCs, taken on the day of the first yellow fever vaccination. The rearrangement joins TRBV6-5 to TRBJ1-2; D is unresolved. The clonotype comes from a man between 18 and 35 years old who received the YFV17D yellow fever vaccine. CDR3 amino acids: CASSYSGYAAVTF. As DNA, the CDR3 is TGTGCCAGCAGTTACTCGGGTTACGCGGCTGTAACCTTC.